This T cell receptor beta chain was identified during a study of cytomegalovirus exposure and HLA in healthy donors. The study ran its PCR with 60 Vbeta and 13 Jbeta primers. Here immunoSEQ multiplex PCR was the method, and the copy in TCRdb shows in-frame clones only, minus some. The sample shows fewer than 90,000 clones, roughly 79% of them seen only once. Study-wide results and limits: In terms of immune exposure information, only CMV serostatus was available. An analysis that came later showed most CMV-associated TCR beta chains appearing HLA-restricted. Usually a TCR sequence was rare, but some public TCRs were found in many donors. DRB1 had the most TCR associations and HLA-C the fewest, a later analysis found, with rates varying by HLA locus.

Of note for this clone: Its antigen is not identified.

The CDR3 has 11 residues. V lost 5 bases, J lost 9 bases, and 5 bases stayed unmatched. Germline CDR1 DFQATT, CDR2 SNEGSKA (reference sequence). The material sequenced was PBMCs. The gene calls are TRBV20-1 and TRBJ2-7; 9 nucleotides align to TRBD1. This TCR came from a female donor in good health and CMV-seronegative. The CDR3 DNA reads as TGCAGTGCTCGGGACAGGGCGGGGCAGTACTTC. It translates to CSARDRAGQYF.